The entry below describes one TCR beta chain. This sample stems from a study of blood T cell repertoires in COVID-19. Profiling relied on immunoSEQ multiplex PCR, and the TCRdb table lists in-frame clones only, not all of them. Among around 200,000 clones, less than 90% were seen once, and the ten largest hold roughly 2%. Specimen: peripheral blood. The clonotype was recovered from a man in his forties with active or convalescent COVID-19.

The chain's CDR3 is CSATGGYGYTF. The CDR3 nucleotides are TGCAGTGCTACAGGGGGCTATGGCTACACCTTC. J is TRBJ1-2 and V is TRBV20-1; 7 bases are shared with TRBD1. Trimming cost V 4 bases and J 4 bases; bases outside gene matches: 0. Germline CDR1 DFQATT, CDR2 SNEGSKA (reference sequence). This CDR3 region has 11 residues.